Listed below are T cell receptor beta chains from one sample, sequenced in a study of T cell clonotyping in hematopoietic cell transplantation. Repertoires were generated with immunoSEQ multiplex PCR, while TCRdb's copy carries only in-frame clones and drops some. The data show 10,000 to 15,000 clones, 80% to 95% seen once. Source material: peripheral blood mononuclear cells. The receptor source for this set is a young man in good health. Some clones in this sample may be carry-over from other donors' samples. The CDR3 runs from the conserved cysteine through the conserved F or W. Each record gives: V gene, clone size, D gene, J gene, CDR3 protein, CDR3 DNA. The D gene is left open where the match is weak. The size of a clone is reported for some rows only, either as once, few or many, or as a class for expanded clones.

TRBV5-4	NA	NA	TRBJ2-5	CASSPDPGEETQYF	TGTGCCAGCAGCCCGGACCCGGGCGAAGAGACCCAGTACTTC
TRBV7-9	NA	TRBD1	TRBJ2-7	CASSLERGQGSYEQYF	TGTGCCAGCAGCTTAGAACGGGGACAGGGTTCTTACGAGCAGTACTTC
TRBV19	NA	NA	TRBJ2-1	CASSIQQTNNEQFF	TGTGCCAGTAGTATCCAACAGACGAACAATGAGCAGTTCTTC
TRBV6-6	NA	TRBD1	TRBJ2-7	CASSFQPRDSTYEQYF	TGTGCCAGCAGTTTCCAACCCCGGGACAGTACCTACGAGCAGTACTTC
TRBV11-2	NA	NA	TRBJ1-6	CASSPRSDSPLHF	TGTGCCAGCAGCCCGAGGTCCGATTCACCCCTCCACTTT
TRBV7-2	NA	NA	TRBJ1-5	CASSRGLNQPQHF	TGTGCCAGCAGCCGGGGATTAAATCAGCCCCAGCATTTT
TRBV27	NA	NA	TRBJ2-7	CASSSGLLYEQYF	TGTGCCAGCAGCTCGGGACTCCTCTACGAGCAGTACTTC
TRBV7-2	NA	NA	TRBJ1-2	CASRRDRRNYGYTF	TGTGCCAGCAGACGTGATAGGCGGAACTATGGCTACACCTTC
TRBV4-1	NA	NA	TRBJ1-1	CASSQEGVNTEAFF	TGCGCCAGCAGCCAAGAAGGGGTGAACACTGAAGCTTTCTTT
TRBV7-6	NA	TRBD1	TRBJ1-2	CASSPRQGSGYTF	TGTGCCAGCAGTCCTCGACAGGGAAGTGGCTACACCTTC
TRBV29-1	NA	NA	TRBJ1-1	CSVREGSTEAFF	TGCAGCGTTCGGGAGGGAAGCACTGAAGCTTTCTTT
TRBV2	NA	NA	TRBJ1-1	CASSTDKNTEAFF	TGTGCCAGCAGTACTGACAAGAACACTGAAGCTTTCTTT
TRBV7-6	NA	TRBD1	TRBJ1-6	CASSRTGGSSYNSPLHF	TGTGCCAGCAGCCGGACAGGGGGTAGCTCCTATAATTCACCCCTCCACTTT
TRBV30	NA	NA	TRBJ2-7	CAWSVFVSYEQYF	TGTGCCTGGAGTGTTTTCGTCAGCTACGAGCAGTACTTC
TRBV5-6	NA	TRBD1	TRBJ1-6	CASSLEGTGWVSPLHF	TGTGCCAGCAGCTTGGAGGGGACAGGGTGGGTTTCACCCCTCCACTTT
TRBV5-6	once	NA	TRBJ1-1	CASTAQPENTEAFF	TGTGCCAGCACCGCACAACCAGAGAACACTGAAGCTTTCTTT
TRBV9	NA	NA	TRBJ2-7	CASSVVGQSYEQYF	TGTGCCAGCAGCGTAGTCGGACAGTCCTACGAGCAGTACTTC
TRBV2	NA	NA	TRBJ1-1	CASSATTWGTEAFF	TGTGCCAGCAGCGCCACAACGTGGGGAACTGAAGCTTTCTTT
TRBV11-3	NA	TRBD1	TRBJ2-7	CASSLDGGQGRGEQYF	TGTGCCAGCAGCTTAGATGGGGGACAGGGCCGAGGCGAGCAGTACTTC
TRBV7-2	NA	NA	TRBJ1-2	CASSSPFVPGYGYIF	TGTGCCAGCAGCTCCCCGTTTGTACCTGGCTATGGCTACATCTTC
TRBV5-8	once	NA	TRBJ1-5	CASSFSRGGQPQHF	TGTGCCAGCAGCTTTAGCAGGGGCGGGCAGCCCCAGCATTTT
TRBV30	NA	NA	TRBJ2-7	CAWSVGRFRDEQYF	TGTGCCTGGAGTGTAGGGCGGTTCAGGGACGAGCAGTACTTC
TRBV19	NA	NA	TRBJ1-5	CASRGGYNQPQHF	TGTGCCAGTAGAGGAGGCTACAATCAGCCCCAGCATTTT
TRBV11-3	NA	TRBD2	TRBJ2-1	CASSTSGRGGEQFF	TGTGCCAGCAGCACTAGCGGGAGGGGAGGTGAGCAGTTCTTC
TRBV6-1	NA	TRBD1	TRBJ2-7	CASSAYGGTGSYEQYF	TGTGCCAGCAGTGCCTACGGGGGGACAGGGTCCTACGAGCAGTACTTC
TRBV5-6	NA	NA	TRBJ2-1	CASSSEQTGAYNEQFF	TGTGCCAGCAGCTCTGAACAGACAGGTGCCTACAATGAGCAGTTCTTC
TRBV6-1	NA	NA	TRBJ1-2	CASSESRSSNYGYTF	TGTGCCAGCAGTGAATCGCGGTCTTCTAACTATGGCTACACCTTC
TRBV11-3	NA	NA	TRBJ2-3	CASSLTDTQYF	TGTGCCAGCAGCCTGACAGATACGCAGTATTTT
TRBV29-1	NA	TRBD2	TRBJ2-3	CSVVYSGGATDTQYF	TGCAGCGTAGTCTATAGCGGGGGAGCCACAGATACGCAGTATTTT
TRBV2	NA	TRBD1	TRBJ1-2	CASSEGTGYGYTF	TGTGCCAGCAGTGAAGGGACAGGCTATGGCTACACCTTC
TRBV4-3	few	NA	TRBJ2-1	CASSQDTRNEQFF	TGCGCCAGCAGCCAAGATACCCGGAATGAGCAGTTCTTC
TRBV6-6	NA	NA	TRBJ1-2	CASSEIGTVYGYTF	TGTGCCAGCAGTGAGATTGGGACGGTCTATGGCTACACCTTC
TRBV11-2	NA	NA	TRBJ1-6	CASSLGDRNSPLHF	TGTGCCAGCAGCTTAGGAGACAGAAATTCACCCCTCCACTTT
TRBV25-1	NA	TRBD1	TRBJ1-1	CASTQVTGTNTEAFF	TGTGCCAGCACCCAAGTGACAGGGACGAACACTGAAGCTTTCTTT
TRBV29-1	NA	TRBD2	TRBJ2-7	CSVVSARGAEEQYF	TGCAGCGTTGTATCGGCGCGGGGGGCGGAGGAGCAGTACTTC
TRBV6-1	NA	TRBD2	TRBJ2-7	CASRIAGALYEQYF	TGTGCCAGCAGAATAGCGGGAGCGCTCTACGAGCAGTACTTC
TRBV10-1	once	NA	TRBJ2-7	CASSESTRRSQLYEQYF	TGCGCCAGCAGTGAGTCGACTCGGCGATCCCAACTCTACGAGCAGTACTTC
TRBV25-1	NA	NA	TRBJ1-2	CASSESRDISYGYTF	TGTGCCAGCAGTGAATCCCGGGACATAAGCTATGGCTACACCTTC
TRBV6-1	NA	NA	TRBJ1-6	CASSEHRRSPLHF	TGTGCCAGCAGTGAACACAGGAGATCACCCCTCCACTTT
TRBV9	NA	TRBD1	TRBJ1-2	CASSVSGGHGYTF	TGTGCCAGCAGCGTATCAGGGGGGCACGGCTACACCTTC
TRBV7-2	NA	NA	TRBJ1-5	CASSPVGGQPQHF	TGTGCCAGCAGCCCAGTGGGCGGTCAGCCCCAGCATTTT
TRBV5-1	NA	NA	TRBJ2-5	CASSLLREETQYF	TGCGCCAGCAGCTTGTTGCGGGAAGAGACCCAGTACTTC
TRBV5-6	once	NA	TRBJ2-1	CASSGVDSSYNEQFF	TGTGCCAGCAGCGGGGTTGACAGCTCCTACAATGAGCAGTTCTTC
TRBV7-9	NA	NA	TRBJ1-3	CASSLGSGTPLGNTIYF	TGTGCCAGCAGCTTAGGATCCGGGACTCCACTTGGAAACACCATATATTTT
TRBV27	NA	TRBD1	TRBJ2-1	CASSSGQGMNEQFF	TGTGCCAGCAGTTCGGGACAGGGGATGAATGAGCAGTTCTTC
TRBV2	NA	NA	TRBJ1-1	CASSVAPGLQNTEAFF	TGTGCCAGCAGTGTCGCACCCGGGCTGCAGAACACTGAAGCTTTCTTT